This is a list of T cell receptor beta chains from one sample in a study of cytomegalovirus exposure and HLA in healthy donors. Profiled with immunoSEQ multiplex PCR; TCRdb holds only in-frame clones, not every one. The sample consists of 65,000 to 90,000 clones, over 85% of them appearing once. The sample consisted of PBMCs. These receptors were obtained from a woman under 30 in good health and CMV-seropositive. The CDR3 runs from the conserved cysteine through the conserved F or W. D genes are given only for firm matches. Not all rows give a size; the values are once, few, many and, for expanded clones, a class.

D | J | size | V | CDR3 | DNA
TRBD2 | TRBJ2-3 | . | TRBV5-1 | CASSSQPSGSTDTQYF | TGCGCCAGCAGCTCACAGCCTAGCGGCAGCACAGATACGCAGTATTTT
TRBD1 | TRBJ2-7 | . | TRBV30 | CAWSVQLTWTGARYEQYF | TGTGCCTGGAGTGTACAGCTCACATGGACAGGGGCGCGGTACGAGCAGTACTTC
. | TRBJ2-5 | once | TRBV4-1 | CASSQQTNPAYQETQYF | TGCGCCAGCAGCCAACAGACTAACCCAGCGTACCAAGAGACCCAGTACTTC
. | TRBJ2-7 | . | TRBV15 | CATSPYNPYSYEQYF | TGTGCCACCAGCCCCTATAACCCTTACTCCTACGAGCAGTACTTC
. | TRBJ2-1 | . | TRBV5-6 | CASSFRQANSYNEQFF | TGTGCCAGCAGCTTTCGACAGGCAAACTCCTACAATGAGCAGTTCTTC
. | TRBJ1-2 | . | TRBV11-2 | CASSLAGGQNTGSGYTF | TGTGCCAGCAGCTTAGCGGGGGGGCAGAACACAGGGTCTGGCTACACCTTC
TRBD2 | TRBJ2-5 | . | TRBV5-6 | CASSLGFLAGESETQYF | TGTGCCAGCAGCTTGGGGTTCCTAGCGGGAGAGTCAGAGACCCAGTACTTC
TRBD1 | TRBJ2-3 | . | TRBV9 | CASSVGDRGWSDTQYF | TGTGCCAGCAGCGTCGGGGACAGGGGTTGGTCAGATACGCAGTATTTT
TRBD2 | TRBJ2-3 | . | TRBV2 | CASRSLLAGADTQYF | TGTGCCAGCAGGTCCTTACTAGCGGGGGCAGATACGCAGTATTTT
TRBD1 | TRBJ2-7 | . | TRBV28 | CASGPGQAYEQYF | TGTGCCAGCGGACCGGGACAGGCCTACGAGCAGTACTTC
TRBD2 | TRBJ2-1 | . | TRBV5-1 | CASSLSGTSGTYNEQFF | TGCGCCAGCAGCTTGAGTGGGACTAGCGGGACCTACAATGAGCAGTTCTTC
. | TRBJ2-2 | . | TRBV9 | CASSVEGTGELFF | TGTGCCAGCAGCGTAGAGGGGACCGGGGAGCTGTTTTTT
TRBD2 | TRBJ2-5 | . | TRBV19 | CASSAPGLAETQYF | TGTGCCAGTAGTGCACCGGGACTAGCTGAGACCCAGTACTTC
TRBD1 | TRBJ2-7 | . | TRBV5-1 | CASSSGQGLTYEQYF | TGCGCCAGCAGCTCTGGACAGGGTCTTACCTACGAGCAGTACTTC
. | TRBJ2-7 | . | TRBV6-1 | CASSDGGWSSYEQYF | TGTGCCAGCAGTGATGGGGGGTGGAGCTCCTACGAGCAGTACTTC
TRBD2 | TRBJ2-1 | . | TRBV18 | CASSPLGLATGGEQFF | TGTGCCAGCTCACCTTTAGGACTAGCTACTGGGGGTGAGCAGTTCTTC
TRBD1 | TRBJ1-1 | . | TRBV2 | CASSEPRDRVFTEAFF | TGTGCCAGCAGTGAACCCCGGGACAGGGTGTTCACTGAAGCTTTCTTT
. | TRBJ2-3 | . | TRBV25-1 | CASSGEVTDTQYF | TGTGCCAGCAGTGGAGAGGTGACAGATACGCAGTATTTT
. | TRBJ1-2 | . | TRBV7-9 | CASSPPLLRGYTF | TGTGCCAGCAGCCCCCCGCTCCTGAGGGGCTACACCTTC
. | TRBJ2-2 | few | TRBV27 | CASSLSGGITGELFF | TGTGCCAGCAGTCTATCTGGGGGGATCACCGGGGAGCTGTTTTTT
. | TRBJ1-2 | . | TRBV7-6 | CASSLVAGPYGYTF | TGTGCCAGCAGCTTAGTGGCAGGGCCCTATGGCTACACCTTC
. | TRBJ2-7 | . | TRBV6-1 | CASSGTVSYEQYF | TGTGCCAGCAGTGGAACAGTCTCCTACGAGCAGTACTTC